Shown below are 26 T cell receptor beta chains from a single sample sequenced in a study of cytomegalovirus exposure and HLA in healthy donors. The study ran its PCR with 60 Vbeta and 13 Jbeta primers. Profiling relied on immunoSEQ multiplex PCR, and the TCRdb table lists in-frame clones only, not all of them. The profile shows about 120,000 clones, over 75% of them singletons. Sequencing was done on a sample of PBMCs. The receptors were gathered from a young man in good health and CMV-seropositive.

This CDR3 reads CAWSVGQGTQETQYF. The CDR3 DNA reads as TGTGCCTGGAGTGTCGGACAGGGCACCCAAGAGACCCAGTACTTC. The chain uses TRBV30 and TRBJ2-5; TRBD1 agrees at 8 bases. V dropped 0 bases and J dropped 1; count of bases not matched to a gene: 4. The CDR3 is 15 residues long. The germline CDR1 and CDR2 sequences are GTSNPN and SVGIG (reference sequence). The whole variable domain, remainder taken from reference TRBV30 and TRBJ2-5, is SQTIHQWPATLVQPVGSPLSLECTVEGTSNPNLYWYRQAAGRGLQLLFYSVGIGQISSEVPQNLSASRPQDRQFILSSKKLLLSDSGFYLCAWSVGQGTQETQYFGPGTRLLVL.

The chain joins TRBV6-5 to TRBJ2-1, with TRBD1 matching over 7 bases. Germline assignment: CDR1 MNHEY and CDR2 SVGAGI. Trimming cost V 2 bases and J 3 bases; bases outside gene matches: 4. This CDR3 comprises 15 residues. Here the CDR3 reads CASSYRSGGYNEQFF. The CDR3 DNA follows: TGTGCCAGCAGTTACAGGTCAGGGGGCTACAATGAGCAGTTCTTC.

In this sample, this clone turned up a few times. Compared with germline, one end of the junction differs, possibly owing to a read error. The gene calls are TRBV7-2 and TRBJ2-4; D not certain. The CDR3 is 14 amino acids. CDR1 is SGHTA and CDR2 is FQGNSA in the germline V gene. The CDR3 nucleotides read TGTGCCAGCAGCTTAGAAATAGGCCAAAACAGTCAGTACTTC. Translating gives CASSLEIGQNSQYF.

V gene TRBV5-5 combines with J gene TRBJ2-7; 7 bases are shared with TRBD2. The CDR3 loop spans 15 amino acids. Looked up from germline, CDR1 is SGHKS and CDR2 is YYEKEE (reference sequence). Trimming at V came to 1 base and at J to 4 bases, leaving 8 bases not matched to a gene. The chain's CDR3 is CASSLLSGGSYEQYF. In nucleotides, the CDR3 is TGTGCCAGCAGCTTGCTGTCCGGGGGGAGTTACGAGCAGTACTTC.

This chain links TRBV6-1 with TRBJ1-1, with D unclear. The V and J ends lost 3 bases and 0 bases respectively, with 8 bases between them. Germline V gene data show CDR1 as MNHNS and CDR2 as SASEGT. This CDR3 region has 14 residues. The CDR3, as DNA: TGTGCCAGCAGTGAGCCAGTGATGAACACTGAAGCTTTCTTT. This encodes CASSEPVMNTEAFF.

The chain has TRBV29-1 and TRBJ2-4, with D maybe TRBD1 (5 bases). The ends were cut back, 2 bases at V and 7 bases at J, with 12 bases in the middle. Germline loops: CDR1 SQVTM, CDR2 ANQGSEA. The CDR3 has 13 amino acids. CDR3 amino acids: CSVERQGRNIQYF. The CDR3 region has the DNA TGCAGCGTTGAAAGGCAGGGCAGGAACATTCAGTACTTC.

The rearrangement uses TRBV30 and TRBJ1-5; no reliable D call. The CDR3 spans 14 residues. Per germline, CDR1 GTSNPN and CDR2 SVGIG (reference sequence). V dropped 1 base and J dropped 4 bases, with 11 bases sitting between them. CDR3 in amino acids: CAWSESRGNQPQHF. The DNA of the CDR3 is TGTGCCTGGAGTGAAAGCCGAGGAAATCAGCCCCAGCATTTT.

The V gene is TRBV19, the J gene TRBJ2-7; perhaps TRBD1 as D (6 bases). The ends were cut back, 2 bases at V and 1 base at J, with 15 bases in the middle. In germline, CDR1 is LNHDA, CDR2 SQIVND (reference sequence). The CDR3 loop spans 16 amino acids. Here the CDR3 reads CASSISSWQGSYEQYF. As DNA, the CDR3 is TGTGCCAGTAGTATATCGTCGTGGCAGGGGTCCTACGAGCAGTACTTC.

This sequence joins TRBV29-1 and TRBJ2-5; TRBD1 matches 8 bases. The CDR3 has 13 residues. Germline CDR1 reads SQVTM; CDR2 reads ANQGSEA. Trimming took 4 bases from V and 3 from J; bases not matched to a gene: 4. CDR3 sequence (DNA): TGCAGCGTTGTGGACAGGGTGGAAGAGACCCAGTACTTC. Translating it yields CSVVDRVEETQYF.

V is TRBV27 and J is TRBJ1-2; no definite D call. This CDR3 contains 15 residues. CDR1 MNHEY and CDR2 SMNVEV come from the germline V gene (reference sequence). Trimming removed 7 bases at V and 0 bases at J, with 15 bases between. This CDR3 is CASTVVWGANYGYTF. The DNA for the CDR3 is TGTGCCAGCACCGTCGTGTGGGGAGCTAACTATGGCTACACCTTC.

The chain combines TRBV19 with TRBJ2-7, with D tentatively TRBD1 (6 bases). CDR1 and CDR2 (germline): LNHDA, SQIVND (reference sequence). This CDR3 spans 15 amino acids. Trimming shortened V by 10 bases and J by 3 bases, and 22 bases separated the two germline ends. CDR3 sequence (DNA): TGTGCCACCCGCGGTGGCAGGGGAGCCTTCTACGAGCAGTACTTC. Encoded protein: CATRGGRGAFYEQYF.

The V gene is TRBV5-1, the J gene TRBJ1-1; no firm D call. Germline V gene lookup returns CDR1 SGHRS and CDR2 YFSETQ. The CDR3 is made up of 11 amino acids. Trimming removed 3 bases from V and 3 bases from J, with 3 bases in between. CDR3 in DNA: TGCGCCAGCAGCTCTCACACTGAAGCTTTCTTT. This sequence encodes CASSSHTEAFF.

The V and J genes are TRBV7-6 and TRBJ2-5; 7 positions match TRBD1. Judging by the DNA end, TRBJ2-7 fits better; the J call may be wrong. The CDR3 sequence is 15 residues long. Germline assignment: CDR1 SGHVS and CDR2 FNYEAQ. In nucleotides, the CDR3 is TGTGCCAGCAGCTTAGAGGCACAGGGGACCTACGAGCAGTACTTC. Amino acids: CASSLEAQGTYEQYF.

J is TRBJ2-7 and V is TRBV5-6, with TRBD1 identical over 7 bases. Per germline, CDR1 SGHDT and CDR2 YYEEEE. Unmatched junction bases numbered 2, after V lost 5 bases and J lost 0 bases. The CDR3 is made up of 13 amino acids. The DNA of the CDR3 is TGTGCCAGCAGGACAGGGAGCTCCTACGAGCAGTACTTC. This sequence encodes CASRTGSSYEQYF.

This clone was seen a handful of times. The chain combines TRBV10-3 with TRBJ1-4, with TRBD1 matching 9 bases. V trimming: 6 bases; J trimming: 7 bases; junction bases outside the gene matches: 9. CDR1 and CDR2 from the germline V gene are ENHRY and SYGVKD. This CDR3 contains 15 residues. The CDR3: CAISPGQGKGEKLFF. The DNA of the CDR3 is TGTGCCATCAGCCCAGGACAGGGGAAGGGTGAAAAACTGTTTTTT.

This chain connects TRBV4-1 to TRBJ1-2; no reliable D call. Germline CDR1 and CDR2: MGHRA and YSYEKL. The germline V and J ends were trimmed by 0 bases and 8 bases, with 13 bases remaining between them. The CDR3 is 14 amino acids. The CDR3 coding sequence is TGCGCCAGCAGCCAAGATCAGAGGTCCTACGGCTACACCTTC. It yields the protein CASSQDQRSYGYTF.

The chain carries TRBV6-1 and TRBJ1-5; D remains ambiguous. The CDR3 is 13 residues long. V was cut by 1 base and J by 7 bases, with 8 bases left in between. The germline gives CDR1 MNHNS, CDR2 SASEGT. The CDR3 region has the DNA TGTGCCAGCAGTGAAGGCGGGCGCCAGCCCCAGCATTTT. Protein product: CASSEGGRQPQHF.

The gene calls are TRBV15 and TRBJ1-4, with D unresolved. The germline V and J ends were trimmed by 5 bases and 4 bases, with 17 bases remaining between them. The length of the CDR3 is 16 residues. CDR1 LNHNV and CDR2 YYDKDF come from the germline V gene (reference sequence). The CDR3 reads CATSLARAGSNEKLFF. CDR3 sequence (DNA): TGTGCCACCAGCCTCGCGCGGGCGGGGAGTAATGAAAAACTGTTTTTT.

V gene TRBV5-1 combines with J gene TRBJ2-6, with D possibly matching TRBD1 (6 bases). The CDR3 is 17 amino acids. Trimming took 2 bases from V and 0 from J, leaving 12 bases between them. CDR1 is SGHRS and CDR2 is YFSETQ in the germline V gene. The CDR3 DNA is TGCGCCAGCAGCTTCGCCGGGACAAACTCTGGGGCCAACGTCCTGACTTTC. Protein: CASSFAGTNSGANVLTF.

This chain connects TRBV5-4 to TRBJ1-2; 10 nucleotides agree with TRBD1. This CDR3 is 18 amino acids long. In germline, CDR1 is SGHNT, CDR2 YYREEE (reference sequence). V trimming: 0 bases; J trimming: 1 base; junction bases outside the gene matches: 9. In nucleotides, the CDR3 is TGTGCCAGCAGCTTGGCCGGACAGGGGGTTAGTCGTAACTATGGCTACACCTTC. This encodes CASSLAGQGVSRNYGYTF.

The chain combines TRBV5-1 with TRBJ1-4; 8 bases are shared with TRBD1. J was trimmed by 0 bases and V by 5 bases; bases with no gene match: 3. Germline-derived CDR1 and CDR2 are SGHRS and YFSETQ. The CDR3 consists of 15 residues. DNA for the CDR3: TGCGCCAGCAGGGGGACAGGTTCAACTAATGAAAAACTGTTTTTT. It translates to CASRGTGSTNEKLFF. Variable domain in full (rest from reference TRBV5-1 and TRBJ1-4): KAGVTQTPRYLIKTRGQQVTLSCSPISGHRSVSWYQQTPGQGLQFLFEYFSETQRNKGNFPGRFSGRQFSNSRSEMNVSTLELGDSALYLCASRGTGSTNEKLFFGSGTQLSVL.

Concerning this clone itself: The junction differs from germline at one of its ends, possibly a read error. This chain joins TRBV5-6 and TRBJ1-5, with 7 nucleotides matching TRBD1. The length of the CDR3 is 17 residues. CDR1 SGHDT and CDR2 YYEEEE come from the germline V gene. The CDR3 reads CAGSLSRGLSDNQPQHF. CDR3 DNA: TGTGCCGGCAGCTTGTCTAGGGGGCTGTCCGACAATCAGCCCCAGCATTTT.

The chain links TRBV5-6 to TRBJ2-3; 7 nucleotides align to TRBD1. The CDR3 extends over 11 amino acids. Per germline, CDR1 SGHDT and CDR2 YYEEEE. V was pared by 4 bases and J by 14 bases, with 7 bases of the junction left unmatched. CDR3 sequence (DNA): TGTGCCAGCAGCACCCGGGACAGTCGGTATTTT. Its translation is CASSTRDSRYF.

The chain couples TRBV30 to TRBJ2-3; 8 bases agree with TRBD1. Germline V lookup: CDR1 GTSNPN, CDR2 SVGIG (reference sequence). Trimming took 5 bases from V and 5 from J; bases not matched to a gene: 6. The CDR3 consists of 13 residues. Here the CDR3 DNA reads TGTGCCTGGGCCCAGGGGGCAGGAGATACGCAGTATTTT. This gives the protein CAWAQGAGDTQYF.

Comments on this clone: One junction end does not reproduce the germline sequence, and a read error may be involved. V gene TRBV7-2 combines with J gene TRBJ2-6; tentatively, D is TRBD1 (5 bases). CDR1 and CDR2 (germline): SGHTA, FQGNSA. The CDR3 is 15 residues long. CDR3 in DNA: TGTGCCAGCAGCTTAGGTCAAGCTGGGGCCAAAGTCCTGACTTTC. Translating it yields CASSLGQAGAKVLTF.

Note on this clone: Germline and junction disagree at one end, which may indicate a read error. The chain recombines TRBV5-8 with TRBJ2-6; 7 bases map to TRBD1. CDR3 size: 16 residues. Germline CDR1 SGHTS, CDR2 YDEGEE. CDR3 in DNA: TGTGCCAGCAGCTACGGACAGGTCTCTGGGGCCAACGGCCTGACTTTC. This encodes CASSYGQVSGANGLTF.